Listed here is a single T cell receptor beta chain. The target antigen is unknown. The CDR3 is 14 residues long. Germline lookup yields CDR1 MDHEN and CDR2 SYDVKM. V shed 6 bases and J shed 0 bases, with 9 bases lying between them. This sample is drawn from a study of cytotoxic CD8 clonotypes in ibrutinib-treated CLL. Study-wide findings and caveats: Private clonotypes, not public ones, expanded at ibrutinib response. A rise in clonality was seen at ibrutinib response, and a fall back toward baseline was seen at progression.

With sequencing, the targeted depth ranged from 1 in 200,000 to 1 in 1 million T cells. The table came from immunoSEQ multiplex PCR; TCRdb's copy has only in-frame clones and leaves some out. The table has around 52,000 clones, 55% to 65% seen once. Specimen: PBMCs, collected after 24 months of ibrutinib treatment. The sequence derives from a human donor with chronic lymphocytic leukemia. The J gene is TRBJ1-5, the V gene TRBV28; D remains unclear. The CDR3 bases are TGTGCCAGCAGCGGAGGGTTTAGCAATCAGCCCCAGCATTTT. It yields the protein CASSGGFSNQPQHF.